This T cell receptor beta chain was sequenced during a study of T cell repertoires in cytomegalovirus infection. Study information: Matching HLA type, along with CMV infection, was indicated by public TCR beta signatures. Study conclusions and caveats: Public TCR beta family frequency separated CMV-and-HLA carriers, including in an independent cohort. There were HLA-C-restricted CMV-specific TCR beta clonotypes dominating the ex vivo response.

The CDR3 length is 14 residues. Per the germline V gene, CDR1 is MNHEY and CDR2 is SVGAGI. Trimming took off 0 bases at V and 2 bases at J, with 8 bases between the two ends. This clonotype was seen more than once but under ten times. The antigen is unknown. TCRdb fed the reads into MiXCR, producing one record per CDR3 protein. The table shows roughly 720,000 distinct CDR3 sequences, with roughly 36% occurring only once. The chain combines TRBV6-5 with TRBJ2-7; a weak D match, TRBD1 (6 bases). This sequence was found in a human donor in good health (CMV status not recorded). Some clones in this sample may be carry-over from other donors' samples. Input material: PBMCs. The CDR3 sequence: CASSYSTGPYEQYF. The CDR3 DNA sequence: TGTGCCAGCAGTTACTCGACAGGACCCTACGAGCAGTACTTC.